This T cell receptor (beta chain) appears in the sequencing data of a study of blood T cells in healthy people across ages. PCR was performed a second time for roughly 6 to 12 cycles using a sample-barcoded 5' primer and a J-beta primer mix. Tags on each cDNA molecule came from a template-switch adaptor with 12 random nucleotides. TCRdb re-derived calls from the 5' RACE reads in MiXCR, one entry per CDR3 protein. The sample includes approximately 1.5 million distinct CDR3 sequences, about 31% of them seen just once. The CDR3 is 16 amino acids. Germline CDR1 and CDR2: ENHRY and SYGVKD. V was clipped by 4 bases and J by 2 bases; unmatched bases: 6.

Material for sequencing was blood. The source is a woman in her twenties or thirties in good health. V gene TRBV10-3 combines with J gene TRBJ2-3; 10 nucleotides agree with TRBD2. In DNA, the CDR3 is TGTGCCATCAGTGTCCGGACTAGCGGACCCACAGATACGCAGTATTTT. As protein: CAISVRTSGPTDTQYF.